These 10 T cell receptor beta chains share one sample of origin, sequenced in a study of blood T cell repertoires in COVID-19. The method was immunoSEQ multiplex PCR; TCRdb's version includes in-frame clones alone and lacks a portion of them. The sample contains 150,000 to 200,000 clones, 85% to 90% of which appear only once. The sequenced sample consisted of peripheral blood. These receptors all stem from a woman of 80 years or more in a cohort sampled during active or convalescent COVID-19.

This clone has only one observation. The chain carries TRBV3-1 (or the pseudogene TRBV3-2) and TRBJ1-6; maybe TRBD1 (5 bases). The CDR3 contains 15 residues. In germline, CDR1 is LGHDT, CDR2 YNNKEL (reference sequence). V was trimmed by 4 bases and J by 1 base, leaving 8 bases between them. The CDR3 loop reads CASSPGGSYNSPLHF. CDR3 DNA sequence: TGTGCCAGCAGCCCCGGGGGGTCCTATAATTCACCCCTCCACTTT.

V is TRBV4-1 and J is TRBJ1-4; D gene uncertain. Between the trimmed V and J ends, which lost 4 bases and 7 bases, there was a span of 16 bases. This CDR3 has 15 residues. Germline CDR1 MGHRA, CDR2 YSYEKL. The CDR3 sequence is CASSPVGLAREKLFF. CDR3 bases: TGCGCCAGCAGCCCCGTAGGACTCGCCCGTGAAAAACTGTTTTTT.

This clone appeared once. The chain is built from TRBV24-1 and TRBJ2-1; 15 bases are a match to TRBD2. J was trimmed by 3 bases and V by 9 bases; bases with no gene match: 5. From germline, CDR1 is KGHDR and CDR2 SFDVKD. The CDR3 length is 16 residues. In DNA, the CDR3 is TGTGCCACCGGGACTAGCGGGAGGCAAAACTACAATGAGCAGTTCTTC. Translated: CATGTSGRQNYNEQFF.

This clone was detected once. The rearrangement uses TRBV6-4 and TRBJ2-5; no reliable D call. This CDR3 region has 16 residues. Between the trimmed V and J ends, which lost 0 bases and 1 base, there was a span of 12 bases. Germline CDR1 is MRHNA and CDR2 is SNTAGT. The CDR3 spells CASSDSKQTLQETQYF. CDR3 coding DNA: TGTGCCAGCAGTGACTCGAAACAGACCCTCCAAGAGACCCAGTACTTC.

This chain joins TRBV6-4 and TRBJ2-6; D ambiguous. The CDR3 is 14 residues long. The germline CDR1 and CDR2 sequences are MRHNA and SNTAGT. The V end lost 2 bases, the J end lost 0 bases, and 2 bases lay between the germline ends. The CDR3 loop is CASSDLSGANVLTF. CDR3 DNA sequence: TGTGCCAGCAGTGACCTCTCTGGGGCCAACGTCCTGACTTTC.

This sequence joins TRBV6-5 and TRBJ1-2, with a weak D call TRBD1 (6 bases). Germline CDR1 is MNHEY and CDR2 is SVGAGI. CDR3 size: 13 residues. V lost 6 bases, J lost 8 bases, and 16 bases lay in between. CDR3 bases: TGTGCCAGCAGGTTACTTGGGGGCTGGGGCTACACCTTC. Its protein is CASRLLGGWGYTF.

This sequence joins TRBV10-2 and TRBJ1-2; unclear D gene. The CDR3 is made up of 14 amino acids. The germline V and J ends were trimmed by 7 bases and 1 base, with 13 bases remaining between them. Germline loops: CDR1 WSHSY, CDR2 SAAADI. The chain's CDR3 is CASTQTSNNYGYTF. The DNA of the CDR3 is TGCGCCAGCACCCAGACAAGTAATAACTATGGCTACACCTTC.

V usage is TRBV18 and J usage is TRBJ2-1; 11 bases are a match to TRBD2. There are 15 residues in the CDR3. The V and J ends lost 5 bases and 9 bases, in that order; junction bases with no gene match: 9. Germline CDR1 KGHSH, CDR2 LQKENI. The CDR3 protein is CASSTNSGGAGEQFF. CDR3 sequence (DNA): TGTGCCAGCTCAACTAATAGCGGGGGGGCCGGTGAGCAGTTCTTC.

Here the CDR3 DNA reads TGTGCCATCAGTGAGCGGGGGAGCTCCTACGAGCAGTACTTC. Amino acids: CAISERGSSYEQYF. The gene calls are TRBV10-3 and TRBJ2-7; D may be TRBD2 (6 bases). The CDR3 consists of 14 residues. The germline V gene has CDR1 ENHRY and CDR2 SYGVKD. V was pared by 2 bases and J by 0 bases, with 8 bases between.

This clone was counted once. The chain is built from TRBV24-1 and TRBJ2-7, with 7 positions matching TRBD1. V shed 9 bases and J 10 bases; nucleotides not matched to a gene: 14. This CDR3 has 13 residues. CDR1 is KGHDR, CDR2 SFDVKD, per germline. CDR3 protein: CATRRTGEARQYF. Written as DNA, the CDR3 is TGTGCCACCCGACGGACAGGAGAAGCCCGTCAGTACTTC.